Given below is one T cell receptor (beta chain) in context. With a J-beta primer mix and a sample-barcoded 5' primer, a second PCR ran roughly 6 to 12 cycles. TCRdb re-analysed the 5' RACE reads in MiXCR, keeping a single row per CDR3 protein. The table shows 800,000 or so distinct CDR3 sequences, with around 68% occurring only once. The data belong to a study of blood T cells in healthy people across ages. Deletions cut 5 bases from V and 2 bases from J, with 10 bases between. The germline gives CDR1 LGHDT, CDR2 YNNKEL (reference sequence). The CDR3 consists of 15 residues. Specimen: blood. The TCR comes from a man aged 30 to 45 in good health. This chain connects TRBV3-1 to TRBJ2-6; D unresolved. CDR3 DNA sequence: TGTGCCAGCAGCGCACAGAGCCCTGGGGCCAACGTCCTGACTTTC. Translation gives CASSAQSPGANVLTF.